This T cell receptor (beta chain) was observed in a study of T cells in Graves' hyperthyroidism and ophthalmopathy. Overall study results and limits: Blood also carried most thyroid clonotypes expanded above 0.001. In validation, the model predicted ophthalmopathy. These predictions came a median roughly seven months before onset.

This CDR3 has 15 amino acids. Germline CDR1 is KGHDR and CDR2 is SFDVKD. V trimming: 4 bases; J trimming: 6 bases; junction bases outside the gene matches: 7. This clonotype was observed at least ten times. The antigen remains unidentified. There were TCR beta CDR3 regions amplified from RNA transcripts. The TCR CDR3 first-round RT-PCR relied on the HTBI primer set. TCRdb recomputed calls from the multiplex PCR reads with MiXCR, one row per CDR3 protein. This sample yields hundreds of thousands of distinct CDR3 sequences, of which approximately 42% are seen a single time; more than 7% belongs to the top ten.

The material sequenced was peripheral blood or thyroid tissue (not recorded which). The receptor was derived from an adult man with Graves' disease, either hyperthyroidism or ophthalmopathy (not recorded which). The chain links TRBV24-1 to TRBJ2-2, with TRBD1 matching 7 bases. For the CDR3, the DNA is TGTGCCACCAGTGACGACAGGGTGTGGGCCGGGGAGCTGTTTTTT. Translating gives CATSDDRVWAGELFF.